A single sample gave rise to the 22 T cell receptor beta chains below, sequenced in a study of blood T cell repertoires in COVID-19. TCRdb's table, derived via immunoSEQ multiplex PCR, lists solely in-frame clones and lacks some. The table has 55,000 to 70,000 clones, around 86% seen once. The sample was peripheral blood. The receptors shown here come from a woman aged 18-29 years with acute or convalescent COVID-19.

V is TRBV18 and J is TRBJ2-3, with D possibly being TRBD1 (5 bases). Per germline, CDR1 KGHSH and CDR2 LQKENI. Between the trimmed V and J ends, which lost 2 bases and 5 bases, there was a span of 11 bases. The CDR3 consists of 14 residues. Written as DNA, the CDR3 is TGTGCCAGCTCACCAGGGGCCCCCGGAGATACGCAGTATTTT. Translated, it gives CASSPGAPGDTQYF.

The rearrangement links TRBV3-1 (or the pseudogene TRBV3-2) to TRBJ1-2; 9 bases are a match to TRBD1. Germline V gene lookup returns CDR1 LGHDT and CDR2 YNNKEL (reference sequence). CDR3 length equals 15 residues. J was trimmed by 5 bases and V by 0 bases; bases with no gene match: 4. CDR3 amino acids: CASSQDWDRAYGYTF. CDR3 DNA sequence: TGTGCCAGCAGCCAAGATTGGGACAGGGCTTATGGCTACACCTTC.

The chain uses TRBV7-9 and TRBJ2-5, with unresolved D. Per germline, CDR1 SEHNR and CDR2 FQNEAQ (reference sequence). V lost 8 bases and J 2 bases, leaving 12 bases between the germline ends. This CDR3 has 13 amino acids. The CDR3 bases are TGTGCCAGCGCCCGGCCAGGTCAAGAGACCCAGTACTTC. Protein product: CASARPGQETQYF.

This chain uses TRBV2 with TRBJ2-1; tentative D call: TRBD2 (6 bases). With 5 bases removed from V and 9 bases from J, the gap between germline ends came to 17 bases. CDR3 size: 14 residues. Germline V lookup: CDR1 SNHLY, CDR2 FYNNEI. CDR3 nucleotides: TGTGCCAGCAGTAATCCGGGACTCCTTACTGAGCAGTTCTTC. It yields the protein CASSNPGLLTEQFF.

CDR3 in DNA: TGTGCCACCGAGAGTGACAGGGGAGGGCGTACCGGGGAGCTGTTTTTT. The encoded protein is CATESDRGGRTGELFF. The chain carries TRBV19 and TRBJ2-2, with a tentative D call TRBD1 (8 bases). The germline CDR1 and CDR2 sequences are LNHDA and SQIVND (reference sequence). The V and J ends lost 10 bases and 5 bases respectively, with 23 bases between them. The CDR3 is made up of 16 amino acids.

The sample holds a few counts of this clone. The V and J genes are TRBV19 and TRBJ2-7; 9 nucleotides align to TRBD2. The CDR3 length is 15 residues. CDR1 and CDR2 (germline): LNHDA, SQIVND (reference sequence). V lost 1 base and J lost 6; bases outside the gene matches: 7. The CDR3 sequence is CASSIGGTSPTEQYF. The CDR3 nucleotides read TGTGCCAGTAGTATAGGAGGGACTAGCCCCACCGAGCAGTACTTC.

The CDR3 sequence is CASTSTGLAGTDTQYF. CDR3 nucleotide sequence: TGTGCCAGCACTTCCACGGGACTAGCGGGCACAGATACGCAGTATTTT. J is TRBJ2-3 and V is TRBV28, with 11 bases that match TRBD2. The CDR3 loop spans 16 amino acids. Germline trimming cut 7 bases from V and 1 base from J; bases unmatched to any gene: 7. Germline loops: CDR1 MDHEN, CDR2 SYDVKM. Full variable domain (remainder filled in from reference TRBV28 and TRBJ2-3): DVKVTQSSRYLVKRTGEKVFLECVQDMDHENMFWYRQDPGLGLRLIYFSYDVKMKEKGDIPEGYSVSREKKERFSLILESASTNQTSMYLCASTSTGLAGTDTQYFGPGTRLTVL.

This clone was recorded a few times. V usage is TRBV29-1 and J usage is TRBJ2-1; 7 bases map to TRBD1. From germline, CDR1 is SQVTM and CDR2 ANQGSEA. V trimming: 6 bases; J trimming: 3 bases; junction bases outside the gene matches: 11. There are 15 residues in the CDR3. CDR3 residues: CSVGMIGQDYNEQFF. For the CDR3, the DNA is TGCAGCGTCGGGATGATCGGACAGGACTACAATGAGCAGTTCTTC.

V usage is TRBV18 and J usage is TRBJ2-1, with 13 bases aligning to TRBD2. The CDR3 loop spans 16 amino acids. V lost 4 bases to trimming and J lost 7 bases; unmatched junction nucleotides: 7. The V gene's germline CDR1 is KGHSH and CDR2 LQKENI. The CDR3 DNA reads as TGTGCCAGCTCACGCTCGACTAGCGGGGGGCCGAATGAGCAGTTCTTC. Protein: CASSRSTSGGPNEQFF.

This sequence joins TRBV11-2 and TRBJ2-2; 10 bases agree with TRBD2. The V and J ends lost 1 base and 5 bases, in that order; junction bases with no gene match: 13. The CDR3 contains 19 residues. Germline V gives CDR1 SGHAT, CDR2 FQNNGV. CDR3 residues: CASSLGFISGRALTGELFF. Written as DNA, the CDR3 is TGTGCCAGCAGCTTAGGCTTTATAAGCGGGAGGGCGTTGACCGGGGAGCTGTTTTTT.

This chain uses TRBV19 with TRBJ2-3, with 12 bases aligning to TRBD2. The CDR3 runs 15 residues. Germline values: CDR1 LNHDA, CDR2 SQIVND (reference sequence). With V trimmed by 8 bases and J by 5 bases, 8 bases remained unmatched. The DNA for the CDR3 is TGTGCCAGTGGGCGTCTAGCGGGAGGGCGAGATACGCAGTATTTT. Encoded protein: CASGRLAGGRDTQYF.

This chain links TRBV2 with TRBJ2-1; D is perhaps TRBD2 (5 bases). CDR3 length: 13 amino acids. The germline V and J ends were trimmed by 6 bases and 10 bases, with 16 bases remaining between them. CDR1 is SNHLY and CDR2 is FYNNEI in the germline V gene. CDR3 DNA: TGTGCCAGCAGAGTACTAGTTTCGGGCGAGCAGTTCTTC. Translation: CASRVLVSGEQFF.

Regarding this clone: Additional DNA sequences in this sample encode the identical CDR3. The V gene is TRBV6-5, the J gene TRBJ1-1; TRBD1 might be the D (5 bases). This CDR3 comprises 13 residues. Germline CDR1 reads MNHEY; CDR2 reads SVGAGI. V lost 6 bases and J lost 2, with 10 bases in between. The chain's CDR3 is CASSRTGNTEAFF. The CDR3 bases are TGTGCCAGCAGCCGAACAGGAAACACTGAAGCTTTCTTT.

V usage is TRBV6-5 and J usage is TRBJ1-3; a weak D match, TRBD1 (6 bases). Germline lookup yields CDR1 MNHEY and CDR2 SVGAGI. The CDR3 sequence is 15 residues long. The V gene lost 6 bases and the J gene lost 0 bases, with 12 bases spanning the gap. CDR3 sequence: CASRPQGSSGNTIYF. Here the CDR3 DNA reads TGTGCCAGCAGGCCGCAGGGGAGCTCTGGAAACACCATATATTTT.

This CDR3 is CASSMRFTGELFF. CDR3 DNA: TGTGCCAGTAGTATGAGGTTTACCGGGGAGCTGTTTTTT. This chain connects TRBV19 to TRBJ2-2; D gene uncertain. Germline CDR1 is LNHDA and CDR2 is SQIVND (reference sequence). With 3 bases removed from V and 5 bases from J, the gap between germline ends came to 7 bases. This CDR3 has 13 amino acids.

The chain is built from TRBV14 and TRBJ2-1; TRBD2 matches at 9 bases. The CDR3 totals 15 residues. Germline trimming cut 3 bases from V and 7 bases from J; bases unmatched to any gene: 7. The germline gives CDR1 SGHDN, CDR2 FVKESK. The CDR3: CASSHFSGGGNEQFF. The CDR3 DNA follows: TGTGCCAGCAGCCACTTTAGCGGGGGTGGTAATGAGCAGTTCTTC.

This clone showed up just a few times. The chain links TRBV6-5 to TRBJ1-6; D unclear. The V end was cut by 9 bases, the J end by 8 bases, with 17 bases between. Germline loops: CDR1 MNHEY, CDR2 SVGAGI. The CDR3 covers 14 residues. The CDR3 spells CASTLRAGDSPLHF. The CDR3 DNA sequence: TGTGCCAGTACCCTCAGAGCGGGAGATTCACCCCTCCACTTT.

The genes are TRBV11-2 and TRBJ2-1; D not resolved. Deletions cut 5 bases from V and 9 bases from J, with 8 bases between. Germline lookup yields CDR1 SGHAT and CDR2 FQNNGV. The CDR3 is 11 amino acids. This chain's CDR3 is CASSPLREQFF. In nucleotides, the CDR3 is TGTGCCAGCAGCCCACTCCGTGAGCAGTTCTTC.

This chain links TRBV5-1 with TRBJ2-2, with TRBD2 identical over 7 bases. Germline CDR1 is SGHRS and CDR2 is YFSETQ. The V and J ends lost 0 bases and 6 bases, in that order; junction bases with no gene match: 8. The CDR3 length is 16 residues. The CDR3 is CASSLVRGESAGELFF. CDR3 in DNA: TGCGCCAGCAGCTTGGTCCGGGGGGAGAGCGCCGGGGAGCTGTTTTTT.

This sequence joins TRBV5-5 and TRBJ2-2; a weak D match, TRBD2 (5 bases). Germline V CDR1 and CDR2: SGHKS, YYEKEE (reference sequence). The CDR3 is 12 amino acids. The V gene lost 4 bases and the J gene lost 7 bases, with 8 bases spanning the gap. The DNA of the CDR3 is TGTGCCAGCAGCCCCGGACTCGGGGAGCTGTTTTTT. Translated, it gives CASSPGLGELFF. Full variable domain (missing parts from reference TRBV5-5 and TRBJ2-2): DAGVTQSPTHLIKTRGQQVTLRCSPISGHKSVSWYQQVLGQGPQFIFQYYEKEERGRGNFPDRFSARQFPNYSSELNVNALLLGDSALYLCASSPGLGELFFGEGSRLTVL.

This chain uses TRBV11-2 with TRBJ2-5; D is possibly TRBD2 (6 bases). This CDR3 is built from 10 residues. From germline, CDR1 is SGHAT and CDR2 FQNNGV. Trimming stripped 5 bases from V and 9 bases from J, with 7 bases between. The CDR3 reads CASSGGAQYF. The CDR3 region has the DNA TGTGCCAGCAGCGGCGGGGCCCAGTACTTC.

This chain connects TRBV30 to TRBJ2-1; tentatively, D is TRBD1 (6 bases). V shed 3 bases and J shed 4 bases, with 31 bases lying between them. This CDR3 contains 20 residues. Per the germline V gene, CDR1 is GTSNPN and CDR2 is SVGIG (reference sequence). The CDR3 DNA sequence: TGTGCCTGGAGGGCAGGGTGGGGACAAAGGATGGATCCCCAATACAATGAGCAGTTCTTC. Protein product: CAWRAGWGQRMDPQYNEQFF.